A selection of T cell receptor beta chains follows, all from one sample in a study of shared clonotypes between healthy human individuals. Generated by immunoSEQ multiplex PCR, the TCRdb table keeps only in-frame clones and is missing some. There are approximately 320,000 clones in the sample; roughly 91% occur only once, and around 15% lies in the top ten. Sequenced input: memory CD8+ T cells sorted from blood. The receptors stem from a man aged 18-30 years in good health. CDR3s include the opening cysteine and the closing phenylalanine or tryptophan. D genes are given only for firm matches. Clone size appears in some rows only: once, few, many, or a class for an expanded clone.

>TRBJ2-1|.|TRBV9|TRBD2
CASSPSGNSYNEQFF
TGTGCCAGCAGTCCTAGCGGGAACTCCTACAATGAGCAGTTCTTC
>TRBJ2-7|once|TRBV28|.
CASSLIASSYEQYF
TGTGCCAGCAGTTTGATTGCCAGCTCCTACGAGCAGTACTTC
>TRBJ1-4|once|TRBV5-6|.
CASSFRSYDEKLFF
TGTGCCAGCAGCTTTAGATCGTACGATGAAAAACTGTTTTTT
>TRBJ1-2|.|TRBV7-9|.
CASEVLRDFEGYTF
TGTGCCAGCGAAGTCCTCCGGGACTTCGAAGGCTACACCTTC
>TRBJ1-5|.|TRBV5-1|.
CASSLAGGHQPQHF
TGCGCCAGCAGCTTGGCGGGGGGGCATCAGCCCCAGCATTTT
>TRBJ1-6|once|TRBV27|.
CASGQYMNSPLHF
TGTGCCAGCGGACAGTACATGAATTCACCCCTCCACTTT
>TRBJ1-2|few|TRBV6-5|.
CASSAQGGRGGYTF
TGTGCCAGCAGTGCTCAGGGAGGGCGCGGCGGCTACACCTTC
>TRBJ2-5|.|TRBV4-1|.
CASSQIREQETQYF
TGCGCCAGCAGCCAAATACGGGAACAAGAGACCCAGTACTTC
>TRBJ2-7|once|TRBV11-2|.
CASSSYLPNDYEQYF
TGTGCCAGCAGCTCCTACCTTCCTAATGACTACGAGCAGTACTTC
>TRBJ2-6|.|TRBV10-3|.
CAISIDGQPSGANVLTF
TGTGCCATCAGCATCGACGGACAGCCCTCTGGGGCCAACGTCCTGACTTTC
>TRBJ2-1|.|TRBV7-6|TRBD2
CASSLERGAYNEQFF
TGTGCCAGCAGCTTGGAGCGGGGGGCCTACAATGAGCAGTTCTTC
>TRBJ1-4|.|TRBV10-3|.
CAVGGADEKLFF
TGTGCCGTCGGTGGAGCGGATGAAAAACTGTTTTTT
>TRBJ2-5|few|TRBV11-2|TRBD2
CASSPLAGGPETQYF
TGTGCCAGCAGCCCCCTAGCGGGGGGACCAGAGACCCAGTACTTC
>TRBJ2-7|.|TRBV9|.
CASSVAPDRYEQYF
TGTGCCAGCAGCGTAGCACCAGACCGCTACGAGCAGTACTTC
>TRBJ1-3|.|TRBV4-1|.
CASSQDLSSGNTIYF
TGCGCCAGCAGCCAAGATTTGAGCTCTGGAAACACCATATATTTT
>TRBJ1-1|.|TRBV28|TRBD1
CASSNWTGREAFF
TGTGCCAGCAGTAACTGGACAGGGCGTGAAGCTTTCTTT
>TRBJ1-3|many|TRBV18|.
CASSPPGRNSGNTIYF
TGTGCCAGCTCACCACCGGGCAGGAACTCTGGAAACACCATATATTTT
>TRBJ2-7|once|TRBV27|TRBD2
CASSLAGGPNEQYF
TGTGCCAGCAGTTTAGCGGGGGGCCCCAACGAGCAGTACTTC
>TRBJ2-5|.|TRBV29-1|.
CSVEDLRTGTTPQETQYF
TGCAGCGTTGAAGATTTAAGAACAGGCACGACCCCACAAGAGACCCAGTACTTC
>TRBJ1-1|.|TRBV11-2|.
CASSLMNEGSSFF
TGTGCCAGCAGCTTAATGAATGAGGGATCCTCATTCTTT
>TRBJ2-2|few|TRBV7-6|.
CASSLGAGGPGTGELFF
TGTGCCAGCAGCTTAGGGGCCGGGGGGCCGGGCACCGGGGAGCTGTTTTTT
>TRBJ2-7|.|TRBV5-1|.
CASSLAGQTYEQYF
TGCGCCAGCAGCTTGGCCGGACAAACCTACGAGCAGTACTTC
>TRBJ2-5|.|TRBV4-1|.
CASSQQGWGETQYF
TGCGCCAGCAGCCAACAAGGATGGGGAGAGACCCAGTACTTC
>TRBJ1-1|.|TRBV6-1|.
CASSEAWDRKGFF
TGTGCCAGCAGTGAAGCCTGGGACCGTAAGGGTTTCTTT
>TRBJ2-5|.|TRBV10-3|TRBD2
CAIMVVRLAGQETQYF
TGTGCCATCATGGTCGTACGGCTAGCGGGCCAAGAGACCCAGTACTTC
>TRBJ2-1|.|TRBV5-4|TRBD2
CASSMREGPYNEQFF
TGTGCCAGCAGCATGCGGGAGGGACCGTACAATGAGCAGTTCTTC
>TRBJ2-3|.|TRBV7-8|.
CASTFGDPPGTDTQYF
TGTGCCAGCACCTTCGGGGACCCTCCCGGCACAGATACGCAGTATTTT
>TRBJ1-4|.|TRBV7-9|.
CASRKAGEKLFF
TGTGCCAGCAGAAAGGCGGGGGAAAAACTGTTTTTT
>TRBJ2-1|.|TRBV27|TRBD2
CASSWGLALTYNEQFF
TGTGCCAGCAGTTGGGGACTAGCGCTTACCTACAATGAGCAGTTCTTC
>TRBJ2-2|once|TRBV4-1|.
CASSQEDNRDNTGELFF
TGCGCCAGCAGCCAAGAAGATAACAGGGACAACACCGGGGAGCTGTTTTTT
>TRBJ2-2|.|TRBV7-9|.
CASSQTDFTGELFF
TGTGCCAGCAGCCAAACGGACTTCACCGGGGAGCTGTTTTTT
>TRBJ1-1|.|TRBV2|.
CASSTYIGNTEAFF
TGTGCCAGCAGTACCTACATAGGGAACACTGAAGCTTTCTTT
>TRBJ2-2|.|TRBV15|TRBD2
CATSRDWGLAGANTGELFF
TGTGCCACCAGCAGAGATTGGGGACTAGCGGGCGCGAACACCGGGGAGCTGTTTTTT
>TRBJ2-1|.|TRBV7-9|TRBD2
CASSLHEAGFQNEQFF
TGTGCCAGCAGCTTACACGAAGCGGGATTCCAAAATGAGCAGTTCTTC
>TRBJ2-7|.|TRBV4-1|.
CASSQDYEQYF
TGCGCCAGCAGCCAAGACTACGAGCAGTACTTC
>TRBJ2-7|.|TRBV7-2|TRBD2
CASSFAGGSYEQYF
TGTGCCAGCAGCTTCGCGGGGGGCTCCTACGAGCAGTACTTC
>TRBJ1-1|.|TRBV30|TRBD1
CACGTENTNTEAFF
TGTGCCTGCGGGACAGAGAACACGAACACTGAAGCTTTCTTT
>TRBJ2-2|.|TRBV6-5|.
CASSYGQSTGELFF
TGTGCCAGCAGTTACGGGCAGAGCACCGGGGAGCTGTTTTTT
>TRBJ2-1|.|TRBV7-9|TRBD2
CASSSLGAGGLGSYNEQFF
TGTGCCAGCAGCTCCCTCGGGGCGGGAGGGCTGGGCTCCTACAATGAGCAGTTCTTC
>TRBJ2-3|.|TRBV5-1|TRBD2
CASSLNQLAGYSTDTQYF
TGCGCCAGCAGCTTGAATCAACTAGCGGGCTATAGCACAGATACGCAGTATTTT
>TRBJ1-2|.|TRBV7-9|.
CASSLGNAGAYGYTF
TGTGCCAGCAGCTTAGGGAACGCAGGGGCCTATGGCTACACCTTC
>TRBJ2-5|few|TRBV4-3|.
CASSQVYLTWQPQETQYF
TGCGCCAGCAGCCAAGTTTATCTCACCTGGCAGCCCCAAGAGACCCAGTACTTC
>TRBJ2-5|few|TRBV2|.
CASSEGSYQETQYF
TGTGCCAGCAGTGAAGGTTCATACCAAGAGACCCAGTACTTC
>TRBJ2-7|.|TRBV19|.
CASSESWRMDEQYF
TGTGCCAGTAGTGAGAGTTGGAGGATGGACGAGCAGTACTTC
>TRBJ1-1|.|TRBV6-5|.
CASSYGAMNTEAFF
TGTGCCAGCAGTTACGGGGCCATGAACACTGAAGCTTTCTTT
>TRBJ1-1|.|TRBV9|.
CASSVWDDTEAFF
TGTGCCAGCAGCGTTTGGGATGACACTGAAGCTTTCTTT
>TRBJ2-2|.|TRBV7-6|.
CASSLVLAGELFF
TGTGCCAGCAGCTTAGTCCTCGCCGGGGAGCTGTTTTTT
>TRBJ2-1|.|TRBV28|.
CASSLAGARDEQFF
TGTGCCAGCAGTTTGGCGGGGGCCAGGGATGAGCAGTTCTTC
>TRBJ1-3|.|TRBV5-6|.
CASSASTGPGNTIYF
TGTGCCAGCAGCGCCTCGACAGGCCCTGGAAACACCATATATTTT
>TRBJ2-5|.|TRBV7-9|TRBD2
CASSLGTSKETQYF
TGTGCCAGCAGCTTAGGGACTAGTAAAGAGACCCAGTACTTC
>TRBJ1-6|.|TRBV28|.
CASSLGAGYRSPLHF
TGTGCCAGCAGTTTAGGGGCGGGGTACCGTTCACCCCTCCACTTT
>TRBJ2-5|.|TRBV7-6|TRBD2
CASSSVAGGRQETQYF
TGTGCCAGCAGCTCGGTAGCGGGGGGGCGCCAAGAGACCCAGTACTTC